This TCR beta chain was sequenced in a study of control samples from healthy donors and cancer patients. Data came from immunoSEQ multiplex PCR; TCRdb stores just in-frame clones and leaves some out. The sample consists of approximately 150,000 clones, about 93% of them appearing once. The germline gives CDR1 MNHNS, CDR2 SASEGT. The CDR3 runs to 15 residues. Trimming at V came to 3 bases and at J to 4 bases, leaving 3 bases not matched to a gene. The sequenced sample was blood. The chain employs TRBV6-1 and TRBJ2-1; 10 bases line up with TRBD2. The TCR sequence derives from a woman younger than 45 in good health. This CDR3 reads CASSELAGDYNEQFF. CDR3 DNA: TGTGCCAGCAGTGAGCTAGCGGGGGATTACAATGAGCAGTTCTTC.